What follows are 2 T cell receptor beta chains derived from one specimen sequenced in a study of human T cells and chemical hapten exposure. The time point is: pre-sensitization, week 0. Described treatment: therapeutic diphenylcyclopropenone sensitization with weekly scalp DPC. TCRdb fed the RACE reads into MiXCR, producing one record per CDR3 protein. The sample records more than 55,000 distinct CDR3 sequences, more than 7.5% being singletons. The specimen comprised whole blood, sampled in connection with sensitization to the hapten diphenylcyclopropenone (DPC). These TCRs come from a middle-aged man with alopecia areata. Some clones in this sample may be carry-over from other donors' samples.

The V call is TRBV12-3 or TRBV12-4, the J call TRBJ2-7; 8 nucleotides match TRBD1. The J segment lost 2 bases and the V segment lost 5 bases, leaving 5 bases of the junction unmatched. The CDR3 length is 14 residues. The CDR3 protein is CASSVGQATYEQYF. Here the CDR3 DNA reads TGTGCCAGCAGTGTGGGACAGGCCACCTACGAGCAGTACTTC.

In its sample, this clonotype was seen many times. This chain links TRBV10-1 with TRBJ2-7; 7 nucleotides agree with TRBD2. J gave up 4 bases and V 3 bases, and 6 bases lay outside the gene matches. This CDR3 spans 14 amino acids. From germline, CDR1 is WNHNN and CDR2 SYGVQD (reference sequence). The CDR3 DNA reads TGCGCCAGCAGTGATCTCCGGCGGGAGTACGAGCAGTACTTC. Its protein is CASSDLRREYEQYF.